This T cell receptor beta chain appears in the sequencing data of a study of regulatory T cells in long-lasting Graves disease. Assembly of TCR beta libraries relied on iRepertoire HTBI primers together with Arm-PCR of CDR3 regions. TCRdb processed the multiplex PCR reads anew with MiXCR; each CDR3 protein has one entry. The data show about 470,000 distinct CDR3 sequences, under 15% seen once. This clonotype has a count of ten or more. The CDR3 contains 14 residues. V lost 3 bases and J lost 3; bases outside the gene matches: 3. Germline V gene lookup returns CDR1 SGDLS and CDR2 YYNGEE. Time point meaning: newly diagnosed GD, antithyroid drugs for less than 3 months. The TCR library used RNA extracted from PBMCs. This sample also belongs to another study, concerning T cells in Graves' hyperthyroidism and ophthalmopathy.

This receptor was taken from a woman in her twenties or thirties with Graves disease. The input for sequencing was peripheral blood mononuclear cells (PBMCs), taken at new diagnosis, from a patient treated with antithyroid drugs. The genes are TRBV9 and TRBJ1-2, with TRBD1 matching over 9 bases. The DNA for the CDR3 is TGTGCCAGCAGCGCCCGGACAGGGGACTATGGCTACACCTTC. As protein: CASSARTGDYGYTF.